This passage covers 26 T cell receptor beta chains from one sample sequenced in a study of T-cell memory formation after mild COVID-19. TCRdb re-derived calls from the 5' RACE reads in MiXCR, one entry per CDR3 protein. This table has 120,000 to 150,000 distinct CDR3 sequences, approximately 5.7% appearing once. The sequencing input was PBMCs or a T cell subset sorted from them (not recorded which). These receptors were taken from an adult woman who had mild COVID-19 (a few samples of this study predate the infection). Cell type and time point are not known.

In its sample, this clonotype was seen a few times. The chain couples TRBV11-2 to TRBJ1-1; a weak D match, TRBD1 (5 bases). The CDR3 length is 12 residues. The germline V gene has CDR1 SGHAT and CDR2 FQNNGV. The V end was cut by 8 bases, the J end by 6 bases, with 13 bases between. CDR3 loop: CASGRDGPEAFF. CDR3 coding DNA: TGTGCCAGCGGAAGGGACGGACCTGAAGCTTTCTTT.

At least ten counts were recorded for this clonotype. The chain carries TRBV12-3 or TRBV12-4 and TRBJ1-1, with 7 nucleotides matching TRBD1. The CDR3 loop spans 14 amino acids. J was trimmed by 4 bases and V by 8 bases; bases with no gene match: 10. The CDR3 DNA follows: TGTGCCAGCTCCTCGACAGGGTTCAGCACTGAAGCTTTCTTT. Translation gives CASSSTGFSTEAFF.

This clonotype was recorded at least ten times. The CDR3 bases are TGCGCCAGCAGCCAAGACCTAGCGGGAGCCTACAATGAGCAGTTCTTC. Its translation is CASSQDLAGAYNEQFF. The chain couples TRBV4-3 to TRBJ2-1; TRBD2 agrees at 10 bases. V lost 0 bases and J lost 2; bases outside the gene matches: 1. Germline V gene lookup returns CDR1 LGHNA and CDR2 YSLEER. This CDR3 is built from 16 residues.

The CDR3 reads CASSQVQGSTEAFF. CDR3 nucleotide sequence: TGTGCCAGCAGCCAGGTACAGGGCTCCACTGAAGCTTTCTTT. The gene calls are TRBV3-1 and TRBJ1-1, with D perhaps TRBD1 (6 bases). This CDR3 has 14 residues. Germline CDR1 LGHDT, CDR2 YNNKEL (reference sequence). The ends were cut back, 3 bases at V and 4 bases at J, with 12 bases in the middle.

This clonotype was seen only a few times. The chain carries TRBV28 and TRBJ2-3; 12 bases are shared with TRBD2. This CDR3 has 18 residues. Germline CDR1 and CDR2: MDHEN and SYDVKM. Trimming cost V 5 bases and J 2 bases; bases outside gene matches: 11. The CDR3 sequence is CASSPSPSGRALTDTQYF. CDR3 DNA sequence: TGTGCCAGCAGTCCCTCTCCTAGCGGGAGGGCCCTCACAGATACGCAGTATTTT.

This rearrangement joins TRBV30 to TRBJ1-1; D remains ambiguous. Between the trimmed V and J ends, which lost 6 bases and 11 bases, there was a span of 16 bases. Germline V gene data show CDR1 as GTSNPN and CDR2 as SVGIG (reference sequence). CDR3 length equals 11 residues. Written as DNA, the CDR3 is TGTGCCTGTGAGGGATACCGAGAGGCTTTCTTT. Translated: CACEGYREAFF.

In its sample, this clonotype was seen many times. The chain links TRBV7-2 to TRBJ2-7; no clear D gene. This CDR3 region has 12 residues. Germline assignment: CDR1 SGHTA and CDR2 FQGNSA. Trimming left V 5 bases short and J 2 bases short, with 7 bases between. CDR3 amino acids: CASSTRTYEQYF. Here the CDR3 DNA reads TGTGCCAGCAGCACCCGCACCTACGAGCAGTACTTC.

The chain is built from TRBV7-8 and TRBJ2-1; TRBD2 aligns across 8 bases. The germline CDR1 and CDR2 sequences are SGHVS and FQNEAQ. J lost 5 bases, V lost 0 bases, and 6 bases had no gene match. There are 16 residues in the CDR3. The CDR3 here is CASSLARGGKHNEQFF. The CDR3, as DNA: TGTGCCAGCAGCTTAGCGCGCGGGGGGAAACACAATGAGCAGTTCTTC.

The genes are TRBV7-9 and TRBJ2-3, with D perhaps TRBD2 (6 bases). The V gene's germline CDR1 is SEHNR and CDR2 FQNEAQ (reference sequence). The CDR3 length is 15 residues. V dropped 4 bases and J dropped 0 bases, with 11 bases sitting between them. The CDR3 loop is CASSSRLESTDTQYF. The CDR3, as DNA: TGTGCCAGCAGCTCTCGACTAGAGAGCACAGATACGCAGTATTTT.

This clonotype showed up just a few times. V usage is TRBV20-1 and J usage is TRBJ2-1; possibly TRBD1 for D (6 bases). CDR1 DFQATT and CDR2 SNEGSKA come from the germline V gene (reference sequence). V lost 5 bases, J lost 9 bases, and 14 bases lay in between. This CDR3 is built from 12 residues. In DNA, the CDR3 is TGCAGTGCTTACTACCAGGGGCCTGAGCAGTTCTTC. Translating gives CSAYYQGPEQFF.

In this sample, this clonotype turned up many times. The chain links TRBV5-1 to TRBJ2-7; 9 bases agree with TRBD1. The trim removed 0 bases at V and 6 bases at J, leaving 1 base unmatched. Germline V gene lookup returns CDR1 SGHRS and CDR2 YFSETQ. The CDR3 is made up of 13 amino acids. The CDR3 DNA is TGCGCCAGCAGCTTGGACAGGGGGCGCGAGCAGTACTTC. This codes for CASSLDRGREQYF.

This rearrangement joins TRBV7-6 to TRBJ2-5; unclear D gene. The CDR3 spans 11 residues. V lost 8 bases to trimming and J lost 3 bases, with 7 bases between them. Germline V lookup: CDR1 SGHVS, CDR2 FNYEAQ. The CDR3 spells CASGQEETQYF. CDR3 bases: TGTGCCAGCGGGCAAGAAGAGACCCAGTACTTC.

This clonotype was counted between two and nine times. The chain carries TRBV29-1 and TRBJ2-3, with D possibly being TRBD2 (6 bases). The V and J ends lost 7 bases and 1 base respectively, with 9 bases between them. The CDR3 sequence is 12 residues long. Germline V gene lookup returns CDR1 SQVTM and CDR2 ANQGSEA. The CDR3 nucleotides are TGCAGCGCCTTAGCGGGCACAGATACGCAGTATTTT. This translates into CSALAGTDTQYF.

Many counts were recorded for this clonotype. The chain links TRBV9 to TRBJ2-1; a possible D gene is TRBD1 (5 bases). In germline, CDR1 is SGDLS, CDR2 YYNGEE. The CDR3 length is 15 residues. V shed 1 base and J shed 8 bases, with 16 bases lying between them. CDR3 protein: CASSVQPGNNDEQFF. The CDR3 DNA sequence: TGTGCCAGCAGCGTACAGCCAGGGAATAATGATGAGCAGTTCTTC.

The sample holds many counts of this clonotype. The rearrangement joins TRBV6-5 to TRBJ2-6; D gene ambiguous. The V gene's germline CDR1 is MNHEY and CDR2 SVGAGI. Trimming took off 0 bases at V and 3 bases at J, with 3 bases between the two ends. The CDR3 has 14 residues. In DNA form, the CDR3 reads TGTGCCAGCAGTTACTCGGGTGGGGCCAACGTCCTGACTTTC. This encodes CASSYSGGANVLTF.

The gene calls are TRBV29-1 and TRBJ1-3; D may be TRBD1 (6 bases). Germline CDR1 reads SQVTM; CDR2 reads ANQGSEA. CDR3 length equals 13 residues. The germline V and J ends were trimmed by 5 bases and 3 bases, with 11 bases remaining between them. CDR3 DNA: TGCAGCGTTTCCAGGGGAAGTGGAAACACCATATATTTT. Encoded protein: CSVSRGSGNTIYF. The complete variable domain, with remaining parts taken from reference TRBV29-1 and TRBJ1-3, reads SAVISQKPSRDICQRGTSLTIQCQVDSQVTMMFWYRQQPGQSLTLIATANQGSEATYESGFVIDKFPISRPNLTFSTLTVSNMSPEDSSIYLCSVSRGSGNTIYFGEGSWLTVV.

This clonotype was observed at least ten times. The V and J genes are TRBV5-1 and TRBJ2-1; 11 bases are shared with TRBD2. V shed 2 bases and J 4 bases; nucleotides not matched to a gene: 5. Germline CDR1 SGHRS, CDR2 YFSETQ. This CDR3 is 16 amino acids long. CDR3: CASSLPGLAVYNEQFF. The DNA of the CDR3 is TGCGCCAGCAGCTTACCGGGACTAGCGGTATACAATGAGCAGTTCTTC.

The rearrangement uses TRBV25-1 and TRBJ2-7, with TRBD1 identical over 8 bases. The CDR3 contains 15 residues. The V and J ends lost 1 base and 3 bases, in that order; junction bases with no gene match: 5. Germline lookup yields CDR1 MGHDK and CDR2 SYGVNS. In DNA, the CDR3 is TGTGCCAGCAGTGAATCCGGGACAGGACGCTACGAGCAGTACTTC. It translates to CASSESGTGRYEQYF.

V is TRBV18 and J is TRBJ2-2, with 7 positions matching TRBD2. Germline V lookup: CDR1 KGHSH, CDR2 LQKENI. CDR3 length: 17 residues. Losses at the gene ends were 3 bases for V and 7 bases for J; bases not matched to a gene: 14. CDR3 bases: TGTGCCAGCTCACCGTCGGGAGGTGTATTCGGTGGCGGGGAGCTGTTTTTT. Its translation is CASSPSGGVFGGGELFF.

This clonotype came up many times. CDR3 in amino acids: CSAALLVAATYNEQFF. The DNA of the CDR3 is TGCAGTGCTGCCCTTCTCGTAGCGGCCACCTACAATGAGCAGTTCTTC. This chain joins TRBV20-1 and TRBJ2-1; weak D call: TRBD2 (6 bases). The germline gives CDR1 DFQATT, CDR2 SNEGSKA (reference sequence). V dropped 5 bases and J dropped 2 bases, with 19 bases sitting between them. CDR3 length: 16 residues.

The chain uses TRBV25-1 and TRBJ2-7; 12 bases line up with TRBD2. V shed 9 bases and J 5 bases; nucleotides not matched to a gene: 8. This CDR3 spans 14 amino acids. Germline-derived CDR1 and CDR2 are MGHDK and SYGVNS. CDR3: CASSSSGRGDEQYF. The CDR3 coding sequence is TGTGCCAGTAGTTCTAGCGGGAGGGGCGACGAGCAGTACTTC.

This clonotype appeared a few times. The genes are TRBV12-3 or TRBV12-4 and TRBJ2-1, with D hard to call. The V end was cut by 8 bases, the J end by 6 bases, with 14 bases between. The CDR3 has 13 amino acids. The CDR3 is CASGTPAGNEQFF. The CDR3 nucleotides read TGTGCCAGCGGTACCCCGGCCGGCAATGAGCAGTTCTTC.

This rearrangement joins TRBV5-1 to TRBJ2-2; 8 positions match TRBD2. CDR3 length: 17 residues. Germline V CDR1 and CDR2: SGHRS, YFSETQ. J lost 2 bases, V lost 4 bases, and 10 bases had no gene match. Written as DNA, the CDR3 is TGCGCCAGCAGCGGTACCAGCGGGGGAGCTAACACCGGGGAGCTGTTTTTT. It yields the protein CASSGTSGGANTGELFF.

The chain combines TRBV15 with TRBJ2-1; no reliable D call. The CDR3 length is 14 residues. Trimming cost V 9 bases and J 0 bases, with 12 bases left between them. CDR1 is LNHNV and CDR2 is YYDKDF in the germline V gene (reference sequence). The CDR3 DNA sequence: TGTGCCACTGAGGTGGGAAGCTCCTACAATGAGCAGTTCTTC. Its protein product is CATEVGSSYNEQFF.

This clonotype was detected ten times or more. The rearrangement uses TRBV7-2 and TRBJ1-1, with D unclear. The V end was cut by 4 bases, the J end by 1 base, with 7 bases between. The CDR3 length is 13 residues. From germline, CDR1 is SGHTA and CDR2 FQGNSA. CDR3 residues: CASSSGPNTEAFF. Here the CDR3 DNA reads TGTGCCAGCAGCTCGGGCCCGAACACTGAAGCTTTCTTT.

The table lists this clonotype with many counts. The chain employs TRBV29-1 and TRBJ1-2; tentatively, D is TRBD1 (5 bases). The V gene's germline CDR1 is SQVTM and CDR2 ANQGSEA. V was shortened by 4 bases and J by 4 bases, with 10 bases between the two germline ends. The CDR3 has 12 amino acids. Written as DNA, the CDR3 is TGCAGCGTTGCAGACAGAGGCTATGGCTACACCTTC. Translation gives CSVADRGYGYTF.